This TCR beta chain was captured in a study of blood T cells in healthy people across ages. Across the whole study: Per two T cells, about one barcoded beta molecule was captured through template switching.

Primed by a sample-barcoded 5' primer and a J-beta primer mix, a second PCR proceeded for 7 to 11 cycles. TCRdb reprocessed the 5' RACE reads via MiXCR and lists one record per CDR3 protein. The repertoire holds about 700,000 distinct CDR3 sequences, with about a third as singletons. This clonotype was seen more than once but under ten times. Its antigen is undetermined. Per the germline V gene, CDR1 is KGHDR and CDR2 is SFDVKD. The ends were cut back, 4 bases at V and 3 bases at J, with 20 bases in the middle. This CDR3 region has 17 residues. Study observations and caveats: Diversity was higher, and naive CD4+ cells more numerous, in long-lived donors than in aged donors.

Sequencing was done on a sample of blood. The chain has TRBV24-1 and TRBJ1-1; tentatively, D is TRBD1 (6 bases). This receptor was identified in a woman of 80 years or more in good health. CDR3 DNA: TGTGCCACCAGTGAGGGGGGCAGGGTCTATTTTCACACTGAAGCTTTCTTT. Translating gives CATSEGGRVYFHTEAFF.